These T cell receptor beta chains were read from a single sample in a study of cytomegalovirus exposure and HLA in healthy donors. Here immunoSEQ multiplex PCR was the method, and the copy in TCRdb shows in-frame clones only, minus some. This table has around 120,000 clones, about 80% appearing once. The sequenced sample was PBMCs. Every receptor here comes from a woman aged 40-49 years in good health and CMV-seronegative. Both conserved end residues are part of each CDR3. A D gene is named only where the DNA matches it firmly. The listing skips clone size in some rows; elsewhere it reads once, few, many or a size class.

V gene	D gene	clone size	J gene	CDR3 DNA	CDR3 protein
TRBV7-9	TRBD2	NA	TRBJ2-1	TGTGCCAGCAGCAGGACTAGCGGGGGGGAGAGCTACAATGAGCAGTTCTTC	CASSRTSGGESYNEQFF
TRBV28	TRBD2	NA	TRBJ2-7	TGTGCCAGCAGTCCGCGGACTAGCGGGGCCTACGAGCAGTACTTC	CASSPRTSGAYEQYF
TRBV7-2	NA	NA	TRBJ1-2	TGTGCCAGCAGCTTAAACCGTGGGACATACCATGGCTACACCTTC	CASSLNRGTYHGYTF
TRBV7-2	NA	NA	TRBJ1-1	TGTGCCAGCAGCCTCATGGTGGCAGGGAACACTGAAGCTTTCTTT	CASSLMVAGNTEAFF
TRBV4-3	TRBD2	NA	TRBJ2-3	TGCGCCAGCAGCCAAGATGCGGCGGGGCTAGCGGTATCTAGCACAGATACGCAGTATTTT	CASSQDAAGLAVSSTDTQYF
TRBV21-1	NA	NA	TRBJ1-5	TGTGCCAGCAGACAGGGGATCCACAATCAGCCCCAGCATTTT	CASRQGIHNQPQHF
TRBV19	TRBD1	NA	TRBJ1-2	TGTGCCAGTAGTATAGTAGACAGGGGCTATGGCTACACCTTC	CASSIVDRGYGYTF
TRBV7-9	NA	NA	TRBJ1-2	TGTGCCAGCAGCTTAGCGGGGGGGCGCCACTATGGCTACACCTTC	CASSLAGGRHYGYTF
TRBV11-3	TRBD2	NA	TRBJ2-1	TGTGCCAGCAGCTCCAGCGGGAGGGCCTACAATGAGCAGTTCTTC	CASSSSGRAYNEQFF
TRBV29-1	NA	NA	TRBJ1-3	TGCAGCGTTGAAGATAACAGGTACTCTGGAAACACCATATATTTT	CSVEDNRYSGNTIYF
TRBV28	NA	NA	TRBJ2-7	TGTGCCAGCACCACACGCCCCTCGGGCGAGCAGTACTTC	CASTTRPSGEQYF
TRBV5-4	TRBD1	NA	TRBJ2-2	TGTGCCAGCAGCCCCCAGGGGGTGAACGGGGAGCTGTTTTTT	CASSPQGVNGELFF
TRBV7-9	NA	few	TRBJ2-6	TGTGCCAGCAGCTTACGAGACTCTGGGGCCAACGTCCTGACTTTC	CASSLRDSGANVLTF
TRBV4-1	NA	NA	TRBJ1-1	TGCGCCAGCAGCCAAGGGGGGGAGTACACTGAAGCTTTCTTT	CASSQGGEYTEAFF
TRBV6-6	NA	few	TRBJ1-5	TGTGCCAGCACCACAGGAGAGGCTCCCAATCAGCCCCAGCATTTT	CASTTGEAPNQPQHF
TRBV5-1	TRBD1	NA	TRBJ1-1	TGCGCCAGCAGCAGGGACAGGGTAAACACTGAAGCTTTCTTT	CASSRDRVNTEAFF
TRBV7-2	TRBD2	NA	TRBJ2-3	TGTGCCAGCAGTTATGGACTAGCGGGGGGGCCAGATACGCAGTATTTT	CASSYGLAGGPDTQYF
TRBV7-6	NA	few	TRBJ1-2	TGTGCCAGCAGCTTAAACGACTTCCGTGGCTACACCTTC	CASSLNDFRGYTF
TRBV27	TRBD2	NA	TRBJ2-1	TGTGCCAGCAGTTTAAGGACTAGCGGGAGGGCCGAGATTGATGAGCAGTTCTTC	CASSLRTSGRAEIDEQFF
TRBV2	NA	NA	TRBJ2-1	TGTGCCAGCAGTGGAGGGCTCCTTAGCACCGATTACAATGAGCAGTTCTTC	CASSGGLLSTDYNEQFF
TRBV9	TRBD1	NA	TRBJ1-1	TGTGCCAGCAGCAGGGGACAGGGGCTCAACACTGAAGCTTTCTTT	CASSRGQGLNTEAFF
TRBV9	TRBD2	NA	TRBJ2-1	TGTGCCAGCAGCGCACCGGGACTAGCGGGAAGCAATGAGCAGTTCTTC	CASSAPGLAGSNEQFF
TRBV7-2	NA	NA	TRBJ2-5	TGTGCCAGCGCATTCCCCCCACCACCCCAGCAGTACTTC	CASAFPPPPQQYF
TRBV4-1	TRBD1	NA	TRBJ1-1	TGCGCCAGCAGCCAAGCGCTCAGGGGGCGCGGCACTGAAGCTTTCTTT	CASSQALRGRGTEAFF
TRBV4-1	TRBD2	NA	TRBJ2-1	TGCGCCAGCAGCCAACTAGCGGGAGCTTCCTACAATGAGCAGTTCTTC	CASSQLAGASYNEQFF
TRBV7-7	TRBD2	NA	TRBJ2-5	TGTGCTAGCAGCTTAGCGGGGGGGCAAGAGACCCAGTACTTC	CASSLAGGQETQYF
TRBV7-2	TRBD2	NA	TRBJ2-1	TGTGCCAGCAGCGAGCCGGGACTAGCGCCATCATACAATGAGCAGTTCTTC	CASSEPGLAPSYNEQFF
TRBV5-5	TRBD1	NA	TRBJ1-4	TGTGCCAGCAGCCAATTCACAGGGGTGGATGAAAAACTGTTTTTT	CASSQFTGVDEKLFF
TRBV7-8	NA	once	TRBJ2-5	TGTGCCAGCAGCCCTTTTGGTGGGCCCGCCGAGACCCAGTACTTC	CASSPFGGPAETQYF
TRBV27	NA	NA	TRBJ1-1	TGTGCCAGCAGTTTATCCGGACACGGGGGACGAATTGAAGCTTTCTTT	CASSLSGHGGRIEAFF
TRBV5-1	NA	NA	TRBJ2-6	TGCGCCAGCAGCTTACAGGACTCTGGGGCCAACGTCCTGACTTTC	CASSLQDSGANVLTF
TRBV5-4	NA	few	TRBJ2-6	TGTGCCAGCAGCTTGGTGGCTGTCTCTGGGGCCAACGTCCTGACTTTC	CASSLVAVSGANVLTF
TRBV5-6	TRBD2	once	TRBJ2-2	TGTGCCAGCAGCTTGGCCGGGGGGGGCGGAACCGGGGAGCTGTTTTTT	CASSLAGGGGTGELFF
TRBV5-1	TRBD2	NA	TRBJ2-1	TGCGCCAGCAGCTTCGGGACTAGCGGGAGTGGTGAGCAGTTCTTC	CASSFGTSGSGEQFF
TRBV4-2	TRBD2	NA	TRBJ2-3	TGTGCCAGCAGCCACATCGTGGGTATGGGGGGGGGTAGCACAGATACGCAGTATTTT	CASSHIVGMGGGSTDTQYF
TRBV5-6	TRBD1	once	TRBJ1-4	TGTGCCAGCAGCTTGGGGGGACAGCATGAAAAACTGTTTTTT	CASSLGGQHEKLFF
TRBV25-1	NA	NA	TRBJ2-7	TGTGCCAGCAGTGAAAACGAGCGTAGGTACGAGCAGTACTTC	CASSENERRYEQYF
TRBV6-6	NA	once	TRBJ1-3	TGTGCCACCAAGCGGGACACAAGCTCTGGAAACACCATATATTTT	CATKRDTSSGNTIYF
TRBV6-1	NA	NA	TRBJ1-1	TGTGCCAGCAGTGAAGCCCCGGGTTGGTCTGGTTTCTTT	CASSEAPGWSGFF
TRBV5-1	TRBD2	NA	TRBJ2-3	TGCGCCAGCAGCTTGCGCCTAGCGGGTTCTAGCACAGATACGCAGTATTTT	CASSLRLAGSSTDTQYF
TRBV7-2	NA	NA	TRBJ1-3	TGTGCCAGCAGCTTACAGAACTCTGGAAACACCATATATTTT	CASSLQNSGNTIYF
TRBV19	NA	NA	TRBJ1-4	TGTGCCAGTAGTACGCCGGGAATTGGGGAAAAACTGTTTTTT	CASSTPGIGEKLFF
TRBV28	TRBD2	NA	TRBJ2-7	TGTGCCAGCAGTCCTCGGACTAGCGGGTACGAGCAGTACTTC	CASSPRTSGYEQYF
TRBV11-2	NA	NA	TRBJ2-4	TGTGCCCCTTCCCGGGTAGCCAAAAACATTCAGTACTTC	CAPSRVAKNIQYF
TRBV27	TRBD1	few	TRBJ1-1	TGTGCCAGCAGTTGGACAGGGGACACTGAAGCTTTCTTT	CASSWTGDTEAFF
TRBV11-2	NA	NA	TRBJ2-1	TGTGCCAGCAGCTTGACGTCAGGGGCAAACCCCTACAATGAGCAGTTCTTC	CASSLTSGANPYNEQFF
TRBV19	TRBD2	NA	TRBJ2-7	TGTGCCAGTAGTATTGGGGGAGGACTAGCGGACTACGAGCAGTACTTC	CASSIGGGLADYEQYF
TRBV4-1	NA	few	TRBJ2-6	TGCGCCAGCAGCCAGCTTATTCTTCGGGACTCCAGTGCCAACGTCCTGACTTTC	CASSQLILRDSSANVLTF
TRBV29-1	TRBD2	NA	TRBJ2-1	TGCAGCGTCCAACCTGCGGGGGGAACTTACAATGAGCAGTTCTTC	CSVQPAGGTYNEQFF
TRBV10-3	NA	NA	TRBJ2-2	TGTGCCATCAGTGAATTAGGGGTAGGGGGCACCGGGGAGCTGTTTTTT	CAISELGVGGTGELFF
TRBV5-1	TRBD1	NA	TRBJ1-5	TGCGCCAGCAGCTTGACAGGGGCTAAGGATCAGCCCCAGCATTTT	CASSLTGAKDQPQHF
TRBV5-1	TRBD2	once	TRBJ2-5	TGCGCCAGCAGCTTGGGGCTCCTAGCGGGGGGCCAAGAGACCCAGTACTTC	CASSLGLLAGGQETQYF
TRBV6-1	TRBD2	NA	TRBJ2-1	TGTGCCAGCAGTGAAGCTAGCGGGGCCTACAATGAGCAGTTCTTC	CASSEASGAYNEQFF